The T cell receptor (beta chain) under discussion was sequenced for a study of blood T cell repertoires in COVID-19. Trimming shortened V by 0 bases and J by 2 bases, and 8 bases separated the two germline ends. The CDR3 totals 14 residues. Germline V lookup: CDR1 LGHDT, CDR2 YNNKEL (reference sequence). Generated by immunoSEQ multiplex PCR, the TCRdb table keeps only in-frame clones and is missing some. The sample holds under 80,000 clones; 83% are singletons and the top ten take approximately 40%. This chain joins TRBV3-1 (or the pseudogene TRBV3-2) and TRBJ2-7; weak D call: TRBD1 (5 bases). The clonotype originates from a man older than 75 with acute or convalescent COVID-19. Source material: peripheral blood. CDR3 nucleotide sequence: TGTGCCAGCAGCCAAGAAGGGGCAACCTACGAGCAGTACTTC. Translated: CASSQEGATYEQYF.